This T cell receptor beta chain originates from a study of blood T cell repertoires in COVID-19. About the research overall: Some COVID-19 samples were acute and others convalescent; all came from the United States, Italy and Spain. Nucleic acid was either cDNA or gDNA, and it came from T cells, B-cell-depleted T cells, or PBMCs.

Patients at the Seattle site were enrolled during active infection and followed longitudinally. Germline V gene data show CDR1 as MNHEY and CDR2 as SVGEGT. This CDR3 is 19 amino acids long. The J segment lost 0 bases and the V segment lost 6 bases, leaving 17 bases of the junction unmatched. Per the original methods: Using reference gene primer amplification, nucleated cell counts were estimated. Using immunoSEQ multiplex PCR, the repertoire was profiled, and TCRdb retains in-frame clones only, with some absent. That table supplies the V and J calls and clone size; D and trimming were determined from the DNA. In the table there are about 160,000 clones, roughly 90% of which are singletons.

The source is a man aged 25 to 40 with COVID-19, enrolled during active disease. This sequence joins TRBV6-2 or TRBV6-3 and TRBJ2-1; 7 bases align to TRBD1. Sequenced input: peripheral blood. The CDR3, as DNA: TGTGCCAGCAGCCACGGCGGCAGGGGGATTTTTGTCTCCTACAATGAGCAGTTCTTC. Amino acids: CASSHGGRGIFVSYNEQFF.